The clone carrying this T cell receptor (beta chain) was observed a single time. No antigen is known for it. These data belong to a study of CD8+ T cells in alopecia areata. Extracted RNA was reverse transcribed into cDNA, the sequencing template. Some clones are missing from TCRdb's copy, which holds only in-frame ones; the method was immunoSEQ multiplex PCR. This table holds some 100,000 clones, approximately 60% found once. The CDR3 sequence is 13 residues long. Per germline, CDR1 GTSNPN and CDR2 SVGIG (reference sequence). Trimming removed 7 bases from V and 5 bases from J, with 17 bases in between. Study-level findings and limits: Sequenced scalp T cells also include alphabeta T cells resident in normal skin.

This chain uses TRBV30 with TRBJ1-1; D not certain. What was sequenced was CD4+ T cells sorted from blood. The sequence came from a human donor in good health. As DNA, the CDR3 is TGTGCCTCGTTACGGAGCTTATCAACTGAAGCTTTCTTT. Its protein is CASLRSLSTEAFF.